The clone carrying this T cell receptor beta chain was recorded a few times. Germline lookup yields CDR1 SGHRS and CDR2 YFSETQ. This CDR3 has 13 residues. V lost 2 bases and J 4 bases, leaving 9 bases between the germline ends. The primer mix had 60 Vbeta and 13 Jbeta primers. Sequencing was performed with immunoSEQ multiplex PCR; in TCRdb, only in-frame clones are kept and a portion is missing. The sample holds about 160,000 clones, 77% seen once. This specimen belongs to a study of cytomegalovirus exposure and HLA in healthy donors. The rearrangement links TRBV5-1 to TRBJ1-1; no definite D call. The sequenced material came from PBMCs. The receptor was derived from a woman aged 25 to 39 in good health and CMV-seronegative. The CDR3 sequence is CASSLNGGTEAFF. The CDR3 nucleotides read TGCGCCAGCAGCTTAAACGGTGGCACTGAAGCTTTCTTT.